The 19 T cell receptor beta chains below come from one sample, sequenced in a study of T cells expressing NK-cell markers. TCRdb re-analyzed the 5' RACE reads; it lists each CDR3 protein once, without DNA. The sample features 250,000 or so distinct CDR3 sequences, with roughly 4.2% in its top ten. The sequencing input was blood T cells: a sorted CD56 or NKG2C T cell subset, CD4+ or CD8+ T cells, or bulk PBMC T cells (not recorded which). These receptors came from a woman aged 18-69 years in good health.

The chain has TRBV12-3 or TRBV12-4 and TRBJ2-1; TCRdb names TRBD1, which stays unverified in the absence of DNA. This CDR3 spans 16 amino acids. CDR3: CASSALGGISYNEQFF.

This sequence joins TRBV6-1 and TRBJ1-2. The germline V gene has CDR1 MNHNS and CDR2 SASEGT. This CDR3 region has 11 residues. The CDR3 loop is CASSAYYGYTF.

The J gene is TRBJ1-2, the V gene TRBV12-3 or TRBV12-4; as DNA is missing, the TRBD1 call by TCRdb cannot be tested. The CDR3 is 13 residues long. The CDR3 is CASRRGQGFGYTF.

The chain couples TRBV20-1 to TRBJ2-1; there is no DNA to check the TCRdb D call of TRBD1. The CDR3 is 13 residues long. In germline, CDR1 is DFQATT, CDR2 SNEGSKA (reference sequence). The CDR3 region is CSAKGWGYNEQFF.

The chain has TRBV11-2 and TRBJ2-7; with no DNA, the TCRdb D assignment of TRBD1 cannot be verified. Germline loops: CDR1 SGHAT, CDR2 FQNNGV. This CDR3 spans 13 amino acids. The CDR3 loop reads CASSSVRGVEQYF.

The V call is TRBV12-3 or TRBV12-4, the J call TRBJ2-7; TCRdb's D call of TRBD1 is untestable without DNA. The CDR3 is made up of 14 amino acids. The CDR3: CASSKRTGTYEQYF.

V gene TRBV7-7 combines with J gene TRBJ2-5; TCRdb lists TRBD1, though no DNA is available to test this call. CDR1 is SSHAT and CDR2 is FNYEAQ in the germline V gene (reference sequence). This CDR3 is 16 amino acids long. The CDR3 is CASSLGLAGPQETQYF.

The chain uses TRBV28 and TRBJ1-6; the TRBD1 assignment by TCRdb is unverifiable without DNA. Looked up from germline, CDR1 is MDHEN and CDR2 is SYDVKM. The CDR3 sequence is 16 residues long. This chain's CDR3 is CASSFSSGTGNSPLHF.

The chain couples TRBV2 to TRBJ2-1; TCRdb lists TRBD1, though no DNA is available to test this call. The CDR3 extends over 13 amino acids. Germline V CDR1 and CDR2: SNHLY, FYNNEI. The CDR3 is CASRDNRYNEQFF.

The chain couples TRBV30 to TRBJ1-5. Per germline, CDR1 GTSNPN and CDR2 SVGIG (reference sequence). The CDR3 covers 14 residues. The CDR3 sequence: CAWSVQGADQPQHF.

The chain joins TRBV20-1 to TRBJ2-7; with no DNA, the TCRdb D assignment of TRBD1 cannot be verified. Germline V gives CDR1 DFQATT, CDR2 SNEGSKA (reference sequence). There are 14 residues in the CDR3. CDR3 in amino acids: CSAGHLRGDYEQYF.

The chain joins TRBV3-1 to TRBJ2-3; with no DNA, the TCRdb D assignment of TRBD2 cannot be verified. The CDR3 is 15 residues long. Germline loops: CDR1 LGHDT, CDR2 YNNKEL (reference sequence). CDR3 loop: CASSQAVAGKDTQYF.

V gene TRBV20-1 combines with J gene TRBJ2-1. The CDR3 is 14 amino acids. Per germline, CDR1 DFQATT and CDR2 SNEGSKA (reference sequence). CDR3 in amino acids: CSASWGGSYNEQFF.

The chain has TRBV5-1 and TRBJ2-1; the TCRdb call, TRBD1, lacks DNA for checking. The CDR3 is 15 amino acids. Per the germline V gene, CDR1 is SGHRS and CDR2 is YFSETQ. The chain's CDR3 is CASGEGAGNYNEQFF.

The chain has TRBV4-1 and TRBJ2-5; the D gene TCRdb calls, TRBD2, cannot be checked with no DNA. The CDR3 consists of 17 residues. Germline CDR1 is MGHRA and CDR2 is YSYEKL. The CDR3 reads CASSHQPSGSNQETQYF.

The chain couples TRBV10-3 to TRBJ1-1; TCRdb proposes TRBD1, but this gene call is untestable without DNA. CDR1 is ENHRY, CDR2 SYGVKD, per germline. This CDR3 spans 15 amino acids. CDR3 residues: CAISRQPGTDTEAFF.

The V call is TRBV18, the J call TRBJ2-1; TCRdb proposes TRBD1, but this gene call is untestable without DNA. The CDR3 is made up of 14 amino acids. The germline CDR1 and CDR2 sequences are KGHSH and LQKENI. CDR3 amino acids: CASSPGQGYNEQFF.

The V gene is TRBV3-1, the J gene TRBJ1-2; TCRdb gives TRBD1 as the D gene, but with no DNA this cannot be confirmed. The CDR3 length is 17 residues. Germline CDR1 is LGHDT and CDR2 is YNNKEL (reference sequence). The CDR3 sequence is CASSQELGPGSNYGYTF.

The rearrangement uses TRBV20-1 and TRBJ2-7; TCRdb designates TRBD1, a call that cannot be tested without DNA. The CDR3 loop spans 13 amino acids. CDR1 DFQATT and CDR2 SNEGSKA come from the germline V gene (reference sequence). This CDR3 is CSAPGTGDRKQYF.